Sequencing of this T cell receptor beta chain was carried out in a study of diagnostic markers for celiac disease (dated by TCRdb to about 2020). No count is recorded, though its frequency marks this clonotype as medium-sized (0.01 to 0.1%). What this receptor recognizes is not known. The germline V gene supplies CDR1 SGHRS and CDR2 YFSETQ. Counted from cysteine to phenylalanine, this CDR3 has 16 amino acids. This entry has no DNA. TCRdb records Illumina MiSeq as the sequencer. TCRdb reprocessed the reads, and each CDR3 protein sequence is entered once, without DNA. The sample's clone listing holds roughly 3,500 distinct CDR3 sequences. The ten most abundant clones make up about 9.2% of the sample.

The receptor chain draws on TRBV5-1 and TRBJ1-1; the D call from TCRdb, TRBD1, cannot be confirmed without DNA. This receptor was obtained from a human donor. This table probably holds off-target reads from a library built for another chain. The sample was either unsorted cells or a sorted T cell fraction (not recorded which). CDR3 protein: CASSLRGDIGNTEAFF. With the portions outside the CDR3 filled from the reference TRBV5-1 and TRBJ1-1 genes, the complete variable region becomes KAGVTQTPRYLIKTRGQQVTLSCSPISGHRSVSWYQQTPGQGLQFLFEYFSETQRNKGNFPGRFSGRQFSNSRSEMNVSTLELGDSALYLCASSLRGDIGNTEAFFGQGTRLTVV.